Reported below is one T cell receptor beta chain. Authors' data handling: Reference gene primer amplification gave nucleated cell count estimates. TCRdb keeps only in-frame clones here, not all; method: immunoSEQ multiplex PCR. V and J calls plus clone size are reproduced from that table; the DNA served to infer D and trimming. There are about 150,000 clones in the sample; 85% occur only once, and 6.2% lies in the top ten. This sample was included in a study of blood T cell repertoires in COVID-19. CDR3 length: 15 residues. V shed 1 base and J 4 bases; nucleotides not matched to a gene: 6. Germline loops: CDR1 LNHDA, CDR2 SQIVND (reference sequence).

The sequence derives from a woman in her 40s who had recovered from COVID-19. The chain links TRBV19 to TRBJ1-2; 7 nucleotides agree with TRBD1. Specimen: PBMCs or T cells enriched from blood (not recorded which). CDR3 nucleotides: TGTGCCAGTAGTATAGGCCCGACAGGGACCTATGGCTACACCTTC. As protein: CASSIGPTGTYGYTF.